This TCR beta chain was identified in a study of blood T cell repertoires in COVID-19. Germline lookup yields CDR1 MDHEN and CDR2 SYDVKM. V was trimmed by 5 bases and J by 0 bases, leaving 14 bases between them. The CDR3 covers 15 residues. Sequenced by immunoSEQ multiplex PCR; TCRdb stores in-frame clones only, minus some. The data show around 100,000 clones, 75% to 90% seen once. This chain connects TRBV28 to TRBJ2-7; D may be TRBD1 (5 bases). The sequenced sample consisted of peripheral blood. This clonotype was sampled from a woman in her sixties or seventies with acute or convalescent COVID-19. The CDR3 DNA reads as TGTGCCAGCAGTGCAGGGTTTATGGACTCCTACGAGCAGTACTTC. Protein sequence: CASSAGFMDSYEQYF.